This T cell receptor beta chain was observed in a study of cytomegalovirus exposure and HLA in healthy donors. Study as a whole: Later, an analysis reported that the 95 to 150 validation repertoires had used the same platform as the 550 to 750 first-cohort repertoires.

Study findings and constraints: In vitro testing confirmed a few CMV-associated chains as specific for CMV antigens. Listed as cytomegalovirus-associated were 150 or so TCR beta chains. Cytomegalovirus status was reportedly diagnosed by the classifier with high specificity and sensitivity.

Comment on this clone: No antigen is known for it.

Some clones are missing from TCRdb's copy, which holds only in-frame ones; the method was immunoSEQ multiplex PCR. Here the sample spans more than 250,000 clones, 70% to 90% being singletons. Sequencing used PBMCs. The origin of this receptor is a woman aged 18-29 years in good health and CMV-seronegative.

The CDR3 DNA is TGTGCCAGCTCACGCCGGGACAGGGGGCTTGTGGAGACCCAGTACTTC. Its protein product is CASSRRDRGLVETQYF. The J gene is TRBJ2-5, the V gene TRBV18; 12 bases line up with TRBD1. The germline V gene has CDR1 KGHSH and CDR2 LQKENI. Germline trimming cut 4 bases from V and 5 bases from J; bases unmatched to any gene: 8. This CDR3 region has 16 residues.